This T cell receptor (beta chain) was recovered during a study of vaccination effects on CD4 cells after COVID-19. As for the study in general: Samples gathered post-vaccine arrived a median of 72 days past the second dose.

Notes on this clone: Antigen: not known.

Clones were sequenced by immunoSEQ multiplex PCR, and TCRdb holds only the in-frame ones, with some missing. Here the sample spans about 50,000 clones, 65% to 75% being singletons. Peptide-pool stimulation followed by sequencing identified expanded antigen-specific CD4+ clonotypes in the ViraFEST assay. Culture proceeded for approximately 10 days, and CD4+ T cells were then isolated. Each participant was administered two doses of either the BNT162b2 or the mRNA-1273 vaccine. V dropped 0 bases and J dropped 7; count of bases not matched to a gene: 6. The CDR3 is 15 amino acids. Per germline, CDR1 PRHDT and CDR2 FYEKMQ (reference sequence).

The sequence was obtained from a human donor who received a COVID-19 vaccine. The gene calls are TRBV13 and TRBJ1-2; 9 bases align to TRBD1. The sample in question was CD4+ T cells from PBMCs cultured with HCoV-OC43 spike peptides, obtained after COVID-19 vaccination. Specified subset: HCoV-OC43 spike overlapping peptide pool stimulation. CDR3 loop: CASSLGDRGFGGYTF. CDR3 coding DNA: TGTGCCAGCAGCTTAGGGGACAGGGGTTTTGGTGGCTACACCTTC.